Listed below are T cell receptor beta chains from one sample, sequenced in a study of blood T cell repertoires in COVID-19. Measured with immunoSEQ multiplex PCR; TCRdb has only the in-frame clones, and not every one. This repertoire shows 95,000 to 150,000 clones, 65% to 85% found once; its top ten account for 4.5%. The material sequenced was peripheral blood. The source is a woman aged 70-85 years with acute or convalescent COVID-19. Each CDR3 is given with its conserved first and last residue. A D gene is named only where the DNA matches it firmly. The size of a clone is reported for some rows only, either as once, few or many, or as a class for expanded clones.

cdr3_aa cdr3_nt j_call d_call clone_size v_call
CASSLAEGAYTEAFF TGTGCCAGCAGCTTAGCGGAGGGGGCGTACACTGAAGCTTTCTTT TRBJ1-1 TRBD1 - TRBV7-2
CASSSTGTGGSYGYTF TGTGCCAGCAGTTCCACCGGGACAGGGGGCAGCTATGGCTACACCTTC TRBJ1-2 TRBD1 few TRBV27
CASSKVPGQTPAAVWGYTF TGTGCCAGCAGCAAAGTCCCGGGACAGACCCCCGCGGCGGTCTGGGGCTACACCTTC TRBJ1-2 - - TRBV21-1
CAIRPGQEQPQHF TGTGCCATCAGACCGGGACAGGAACAGCCCCAGCATTTT TRBJ1-5 TRBD1 - TRBV10-3
CASSVGGRGGNTEAFF TGTGCCAGCAGCGTCGGAGGGAGGGGAGGGAACACTGAAGCTTTCTTT TRBJ1-1 - - TRBV9
CASSLQGYGQFF TGTGCCAGCAGCCTACAGGGGTATGGGCAGTTCTTC TRBJ2-1 TRBD1 - TRBV12-3/TRBV12-4
CADRDPSNQPQHF TGTGCCGACAGGGATCCCTCCAATCAGCCCCAGCATTTT TRBJ1-5 TRBD1 - TRBV10-3
CASSLGGMSGYTF TGTGCCAGCAGCTTAGGAGGAATGAGCGGCTACACCTTC TRBJ1-2 - - TRBV11-3
CASSAAVAGEAGELFF TGTGCCAGCAGTGCTGCCGTAGCGGGGGAGGCCGGGGAGCTGTTTTTT TRBJ2-2 TRBD2 once TRBV6-1
CASRWEGYGYTF TGTGCCAGTAGGTGGGAGGGATATGGCTACACCTTC TRBJ1-2 - - TRBV10-3
CSVVPRGGRDNEQFF TGCAGCGTTGTGCCCCGGGGGGGTAGAGACAATGAGCAGTTCTTC TRBJ2-1 TRBD2 - TRBV29-1
CASSPSIQGVRGNEQFF TGTGCCAGCAGCCCATCGATCCAGGGTGTTAGGGGCAATGAGCAGTTCTTC TRBJ2-1 - - TRBV7-3
CASSKSLSGANVLTF TGTGCCAGCAGCAAGTCCTTGTCGGGGGCCAACGTCCTGACTTTC TRBJ2-6 - - TRBV21-1
CAWSVLASGGRTDTQYF TGTGCCTGGAGTGTACTGGCCAGCGGGGGCCGCACAGATACGCAGTATTTT TRBJ2-3 TRBD2 - TRBV30
CSVYLRNTEAFF TGCAGCGTGTACCTTAGGAACACTGAAGCTTTCTTT TRBJ1-1 - once TRBV29-1
CASISPGSTEAFF TGTGCCAGCATTTCCCCGGGAAGCACTGAAGCTTTCTTT TRBJ1-1 - few TRBV6-5
CATSDGYGGTEAFF TGTGCCACCAGTGACGGGTACGGAGGCACTGAAGCTTTCTTT TRBJ1-1 - few TRBV24-1
CASSSGLAGASSEQYF TGTGCCAGCAGCTCCGGACTAGCGGGGGCCTCCTCCGAGCAGTACTTC TRBJ2-7 TRBD2 - TRBV7-3
CASSLAGGVSDTQYF TGTGCCAGCAGCTTAGCGGGGGGAGTCTCCGATACGCAGTATTTT TRBJ2-3 - - TRBV7-2
CASSSYRGHDYGYTF TGCGCCAGCAGCTCCTACAGGGGGCACGACTATGGCTACACCTTC TRBJ1-2 TRBD1 - TRBV5-1
CASSFNRGRDGYTF TGTGCCAGCAGCTTTAACAGGGGGCGTGATGGCTACACCTTC TRBJ1-2 TRBD1 - TRBV7-2
CASSPARQNTEAFF TGTGCCAGCAGCCCAGCCAGACAGAACACTGAAGCTTTCTTT TRBJ1-1 - - TRBV14
CASRQPTTLGEMSGANVLTF TGTGCCAGTAGGCAACCCACAACTCTCGGGGAAATGTCTGGGGCCAACGTCCTGACTTTC TRBJ2-6 - - TRBV19
CASSTRDRVYNEQFF TGTGCCAGTAGTACGCGGGACAGGGTTTACAATGAGCAGTTCTTC TRBJ2-1 TRBD1 - TRBV19
CASSPSPTENYGYTF TGTGCCAGCAGCCCGTCCCCGACAGAGAACTATGGCTACACCTTC TRBJ1-2 - - TRBV5-6
CSVDIRQSDTEAFF TGCAGCGTTGATATTAGACAGTCAGACACTGAAGCTTTCTTT TRBJ1-1 - - TRBV29-1
CASGNINSPLHF TGTGCTAGTGGCAACATTAATTCACCCCTCCACTTT TRBJ1-6 - once TRBV12-5
CASSLARDYNEQFF TGTGCCAGCAGCTTAGCGCGGGATTACAATGAGCAGTTCTTC TRBJ2-1 - - TRBV7-9
CASSLTVYGYTF TGTGCCAGCAGTTTGACTGTCTATGGCTACACCTTC TRBJ1-2 - - TRBV12-3/TRBV12-4
CASSLVETSGGEQFF TGTGCCAGCAGCTTAGTTGAGACTAGCGGTGGTGAGCAGTTCTTC TRBJ2-1 TRBD2 - TRBV11-3
CASSYDAGSTDTQYF TGTGCCAGCAGTTACGATGCGGGGAGCACAGATACGCAGTATTTT TRBJ2-3 - - TRBV6-2/TRBV6-3
CASRPATTNNEQFF TGCGCCAGCAGACCCGCCACTACGAACAATGAGCAGTTCTTC TRBJ2-1 - few TRBV5-1
CAITETMNTEAFF TGTGCCATCACTGAAACAATGAACACTGAAGCTTTCTTT TRBJ1-1 - - TRBV10-3
CASSEAWTGGASGYTF TGTGCCAGCAGTGAAGCCTGGACAGGGGGCGCTTCTGGCTACACCTTC TRBJ1-2 TRBD1 - TRBV6-1
CASSQTRTGGGYGYTF TGCGCCAGCAGCCAGACCCGGACGGGCGGAGGCTATGGCTACACCTTC TRBJ1-2 - - TRBV4-3
CASSEALQGNYGYTF TGTGCCAGTAGTGAGGCCCTACAGGGGAACTATGGCTACACCTTC TRBJ1-2 TRBD1 - TRBV19
CASRNGQGSEKLFF TGTGCCAGCAGAAACGGACAGGGTAGCGAAAAACTGTTTTTT TRBJ1-4 TRBD1 - TRBV6-5
CASKRDSLYGYTF TGTGCCAGCAAACGGGACAGCCTCTATGGCTACACCTTC TRBJ1-2 TRBD1 many TRBV6-5
CASSLFPSGGARNEYNEQFF TGTGCCAGCAGCTTATTCCCTAGCGGGGGGGCAAGGAACGAGTACAATGAGCAGTTCTTC TRBJ2-1 TRBD2 once TRBV7-6
CASSLGRERLVGYTF TGTGCCAGCAGCCTAGGGAGGGAAAGGTTGGTTGGCTACACCTTC TRBJ1-2 - - TRBV7-2
CASSLGQGGSPLHF TGCGCCAGCAGCTTGGGTCAGGGAGGATCACCCCTCCACTTT TRBJ1-6 - - TRBV5-1
CASSSGDEQFF TGTGCCAGCAGCTCGGGGGATGAGCAGTTCTTC TRBJ2-1 - - TRBV7-2
CASSQENKVPGQGTYNEQFF TGTGCCAGCAGCCAAGAAAATAAGGTCCCGGGACAGGGGACCTACAATGAGCAGTTCTTC TRBJ2-1 TRBD1 - TRBV3-1/TRBV3-2
CASSLDRVNEQFF TGTGCCAGCAGCTTAGACCGGGTCAATGAGCAGTTCTTC TRBJ2-1 - - TRBV7-8
CASSLASGGANEQFF TGCGCCAGCAGCTTGGCAAGCGGGGGGGCCAATGAGCAGTTCTTC TRBJ2-1 TRBD2 - TRBV5-1
CASSLWGEETQYF TGTGCCAGCAGTTTGTGGGGGGAAGAGACCCAGTACTTC TRBJ2-5 - - TRBV12-3/TRBV12-4
CASSLFSSSGNTIYF TGTGCCAGCAGCTTATTCTCGAGCTCTGGAAACACCATATATTTT TRBJ1-3 - few TRBV11-3
CATSRGDRGHRPAKNIQYF TGTGCCACCAGCAGAGGGGACAGGGGACATAGGCCCGCCAAAAACATTCAGTACTTC TRBJ2-4 TRBD1 - TRBV15
CASSPTPTGYQPQHF TGTGCCAGCAGCCCAACCCCGACAGGGTATCAGCCCCAGCATTTT TRBJ1-5 TRBD1 many TRBV27
CASSGTGTADTQYF TGCGCCAGCAGTGGGACAGGGACCGCAGATACGCAGTATTTT TRBJ2-3 TRBD1 once TRBV10-1
CASRGLGFDQPQHF TGTGCCAGCAGAGGACTGGGATTCGACCAGCCCCAGCATTTT TRBJ1-5 - - TRBV6-5
CASSPDYYSNQPQHF TGTGCCAGCAGCCCCGATTACTATAGCAATCAGCCCCAGCATTTT TRBJ1-5 - - TRBV7-2
CAISESTSTDTQYF TGTGCCATCAGTGAGTCTACAAGCACAGATACGCAGTATTTT TRBJ2-3 - few TRBV10-3
CASSQDSFTLHF TGTGCCAGCAGCCAGGACAGTTTCACCCTCCACTTT TRBJ1-6 - - TRBV7-2